This is a list of T cell receptor beta chains from one sample in a study of human T cells and chemical hapten exposure. Using its own MiXCR run on the RACE reads, TCRdb lists one record per CDR3 protein. The sample lists fewer than 85,000 distinct CDR3 sequences; roughly 10% were seen once. Here the sequenced sample was whole blood, taken in connection with sensitization to the hapten diphenylcyclopropenone (DPC). The receptors come from a young woman with alopecia areata. Some clones in this sample may be carry-over from other donors' samples. CDR3s include the opening cysteine and the closing phenylalanine or tryptophan. The D gene is left open where the match is weak. Part of the rows lack a size; the others show once, few, many or a class for expanded clones.

d_call: NA
v_call: TRBV29-1
j_call: TRBJ1-1
clone_size: once
cdr3_nt: TGCAGCGTTGAAAGAGGGGTGGACACTGAAGCTTTCTTT
cdr3_aa: CSVERGVDTEAFF

d_call: NA
v_call: TRBV3-1
j_call: TRBJ2-7
clone_size: many
cdr3_nt: TGTGCCAGCAGCCCGGGACGTCCCTACGAGCAGTACTTC
cdr3_aa: CASSPGRPYEQYF

d_call: NA
v_call: TRBV7-2
j_call: TRBJ2-3
clone_size: many
cdr3_nt: TGTGCCAGCAGCACCTACATAGATACGCAGTATTTT
cdr3_aa: CASSTYIDTQYF

d_call: NA
v_call: TRBV15
j_call: TRBJ1-4
clone_size: NA
cdr3_nt: TGTGCCACCAGCAGAGAGAGGGGGTGGAATGAAAAACTGTTTTTT
cdr3_aa: CATSRERGWNEKLFF

d_call: TRBD1
v_call: TRBV29-1
j_call: TRBJ2-7
clone_size: many
cdr3_nt: TGCAGCGTTTGGACAGGGGGCTCGGAGCAGTACTTC
cdr3_aa: CSVWTGGSEQYF

d_call: NA
v_call: TRBV11-1
j_call: TRBJ2-5
clone_size: many
cdr3_nt: TGTGCCAGCAGCGCAGGATTGGAGACCCAGTACTTC
cdr3_aa: CASSAGLETQYF

d_call: NA
v_call: TRBV4-3
j_call: TRBJ2-7
clone_size: many
cdr3_nt: TGCGCCAGCAGCCAAGGCAAAGGGAACTACGAGCAGTACTTC
cdr3_aa: CASSQGKGNYEQYF

d_call: NA
v_call: TRBV6-5
j_call: TRBJ2-2
clone_size: many
cdr3_nt: TGTGCCAGCAGGGGTCCAGGGATCCGGGGAGACGCCGGGGAGCTGTTTTTT
cdr3_aa: CASRGPGIRGDAGELFF

d_call: TRBD2
v_call: TRBV20-1
j_call: TRBJ2-2
clone_size: many
cdr3_nt: TGCAGTGCTAGAAGTCTAACTAGCGGGAGGGCCCCGGGGGAGCTGTTTTTT
cdr3_aa: CSARSLTSGRAPGELFF

d_call: TRBD1
v_call: TRBV9
j_call: TRBJ2-3
clone_size: NA
cdr3_nt: TGTGCCAGCACCATCCGGGACAGCCTCACAGATACGCAGTATTTT
cdr3_aa: CASTIRDSLTDTQYF

d_call: NA
v_call: TRBV12-3/TRBV12-4
j_call: TRBJ2-4
clone_size: many
cdr3_nt: TGTGCCAGCAGTTCAGAGGCAGGGTCGCGGGCCAAAAACATTCAGTACTTC
cdr3_aa: CASSSEAGSRAKNIQYF

d_call: NA
v_call: TRBV29-1
j_call: TRBJ2-3
clone_size: many
cdr3_nt: TGCAGCGTCGAGACGAACACAGATACGCAGTATTTT
cdr3_aa: CSVETNTDTQYF

d_call: TRBD1
v_call: TRBV12-3/TRBV12-4
j_call: TRBJ2-3
clone_size: many
cdr3_nt: TGTGCCAGCAGTTCCGGGACAGGGGTCCCGGCGCAGTATTTT
cdr3_aa: CASSSGTGVPAQYF

d_call: NA
v_call: TRBV6-2/TRBV6-3
j_call: TRBJ2-3
clone_size: NA
cdr3_nt: TGTGCCAGCAGCCGACTCGCCTCAGATACGCAGTATTTT
cdr3_aa: CASSRLASDTQYF

d_call: TRBD2
v_call: TRBV7-9
j_call: TRBJ2-2
clone_size: NA
cdr3_nt: TGTGCCAGCAGCTTAGAGGGACTAGCGCGGAGGCTGTTTTTT
cdr3_aa: CASSLEGLARRLFF

d_call: NA
v_call: TRBV6-5
j_call: TRBJ1-2
clone_size: many
cdr3_nt: TGTGCCAGCAGTTACTTCGCAACAGGGTTAGGCGGCTACACCTTC
cdr3_aa: CASSYFATGLGGYTF

d_call: NA
v_call: TRBV9
j_call: TRBJ2-1
clone_size: many
cdr3_nt: TGTGCCAGCAGCGCCGTACTAGACTCAGCCTACAATGAGCAGTTCTTC
cdr3_aa: CASSAVLDSAYNEQFF

d_call: NA
v_call: TRBV4-3
j_call: TRBJ2-7
clone_size: many
cdr3_nt: TGCGCCAGCAGCCAAGCAACAGCAGGCATGTCCGAGCAGTACTTC
cdr3_aa: CASSQATAGMSEQYF

d_call: NA
v_call: TRBV7-6
j_call: TRBJ2-3
clone_size: many
cdr3_nt: TGTGCCAGCAGCTTAGAGGCTAGCCCGGCGGATACGCAGTATTTT
cdr3_aa: CASSLEASPADTQYF

d_call: NA
v_call: TRBV28
j_call: TRBJ1-5
clone_size: many
cdr3_nt: TGTGCCAGCAGCCTCAATCAGCCCCAGCATTTT
cdr3_aa: CASSLNQPQHF

d_call: NA
v_call: TRBV27
j_call: TRBJ2-6
clone_size: NA
cdr3_nt: TGTGCCAGCAGTCCCCTCAGGACACCGAATCCTGGGGCCAACGTCCTGACTTTC
cdr3_aa: CASSPLRTPNPGANVLTF

d_call: NA
v_call: TRBV3-1
j_call: TRBJ1-2
clone_size: many
cdr3_nt: TGTGCCAGCAGCCAAGAGCCCTATGGCTACACCTTC
cdr3_aa: CASSQEPYGYTF

d_call: NA
v_call: TRBV7-6
j_call: TRBJ1-5
clone_size: many
cdr3_nt: TGTGCCAGCAGCCCCATGAATAGCAATCAGCCCCAGCATTTT
cdr3_aa: CASSPMNSNQPQHF

d_call: NA
v_call: TRBV4-1
j_call: TRBJ1-6
clone_size: many
cdr3_nt: TGCGCCAGCAGCCAAGTCGGCAGGGACGATTCACCCCTCCACTTT
cdr3_aa: CASSQVGRDDSPLHF

d_call: NA
v_call: TRBV4-1
j_call: TRBJ1-4
clone_size: many
cdr3_nt: TGCGCCAGCAGCCAAGAAGGCAGGGATGAAAAACTGTTTTTT
cdr3_aa: CASSQEGRDEKLFF

d_call: NA
v_call: TRBV19
j_call: TRBJ1-4
clone_size: many
cdr3_nt: TGTGCCAGTAGTATAGTGAGCGGGGACACCTATAATGAAAAACTGTTTTTT
cdr3_aa: CASSIVSGDTYNEKLFF

d_call: NA
v_call: TRBV28
j_call: TRBJ1-2
clone_size: NA
cdr3_nt: TGTGCCAGCACCCCAGGACGGGCCTATGGCTACACCTTC
cdr3_aa: CASTPGRAYGYTF

d_call: TRBD1
v_call: TRBV3-1
j_call: TRBJ2-5
clone_size: NA
cdr3_nt: TGTGCCAGCAGCGCCCTTGACAGGGAAGAGACCCAGTACTTC
cdr3_aa: CASSALDREETQYF

d_call: NA
v_call: TRBV10-3
j_call: TRBJ1-1
clone_size: many
cdr3_nt: TGTGCCACCGGAACAGGGTGGAATGATGAAGCTTTCTTT
cdr3_aa: CATGTGWNDEAFF

d_call: TRBD1
v_call: TRBV5-5
j_call: TRBJ2-1
clone_size: many
cdr3_nt: TGTGCCAGCAGCCGAGGACAGGGTGAGCAGTTCTTC
cdr3_aa: CASSRGQGEQFF

d_call: TRBD1
v_call: TRBV9
j_call: TRBJ2-7
clone_size: NA
cdr3_nt: TGTGCCAGCAGCGTAACGACACAGGGGATGCAGTACTTC
cdr3_aa: CASSVTTQGMQYF

d_call: TRBD2
v_call: TRBV2
j_call: TRBJ2-3
clone_size: many
cdr3_nt: TGTGCCAGCAGTGAAGGGGGACTAGTTGCAGATACGCAGTATTTT
cdr3_aa: CASSEGGLVADTQYF

d_call: NA
v_call: TRBV11-2
j_call: TRBJ2-5
clone_size: NA
cdr3_nt: TGTGCCAGCAGCCGGACAGTTAGAGAGACCCAGTACTTC
cdr3_aa: CASSRTVRETQYF

d_call: NA
v_call: TRBV5-1
j_call: TRBJ2-7
clone_size: few
cdr3_nt: TGCGCCAGCAGCTTGGGGGCGCTCCCGGACGAGCAGTACTTC
cdr3_aa: CASSLGALPDEQYF

d_call: NA
v_call: TRBV28
j_call: TRBJ1-2
clone_size: NA
cdr3_nt: TGTGCCAGCAGTTTAACCCAGTCGCAGTCGGAAACCTTC
cdr3_aa: CASSLTQSQSETF

d_call: NA
v_call: TRBV6-2/TRBV6-3
j_call: TRBJ1-1
clone_size: many
cdr3_nt: TGTGCCAGCAGTCCAGGGCAGGGCCTGTCAGCTTTCTTT
cdr3_aa: CASSPGQGLSAFF

d_call: TRBD1
v_call: TRBV13
j_call: TRBJ2-5
clone_size: many
cdr3_nt: TGTGCCAGCAGCTTAGCATCATGGACAGGGGCAGAGACCCAGTACTTC
cdr3_aa: CASSLASWTGAETQYF

d_call: NA
v_call: TRBV28
j_call: TRBJ2-7
clone_size: many
cdr3_nt: TGTGCCAGCAGTTTAGTCGTGACGGTAAACCTGGAGCAGTACTTC
cdr3_aa: CASSLVVTVNLEQYF

d_call: TRBD1
v_call: TRBV3-1
j_call: TRBJ1-1
clone_size: few
cdr3_nt: TGTGCCAGCAGCAGACAGGGTGAGGCTGAAGCTTTCTTT
cdr3_aa: CASSRQGEAEAFF

d_call: NA
v_call: TRBV28
j_call: TRBJ2-5
clone_size: many
cdr3_nt: TGTGCCAGCAGTATGCGGAGGGAGACCCAGTACTTC
cdr3_aa: CASSMRRETQYF

d_call: NA
v_call: TRBV2
j_call: TRBJ1-4
clone_size: many
cdr3_nt: TGTGCCAGCAAATCGGACAGCACTAATGAAAAACTGTTTTTT
cdr3_aa: CASKSDSTNEKLFF

d_call: NA
v_call: TRBV7-9
j_call: TRBJ1-1
clone_size: many
cdr3_nt: TGTGCCAGCAGCTCGACCTTGAGGGCTGAAGCTTTCTTT
cdr3_aa: CASSSTLRAEAFF

d_call: TRBD1
v_call: TRBV29-1
j_call: TRBJ1-5
clone_size: many
cdr3_nt: TGCAGCGTTACGACAGGGGATAGCAATCAGCCCCAGCATTTT
cdr3_aa: CSVTTGDSNQPQHF

d_call: NA
v_call: TRBV28
j_call: TRBJ1-4
clone_size: NA
cdr3_nt: TGTGCCAGCAGTTTAATAAGTCCGGCCAAACTGTTTTTT
cdr3_aa: CASSLISPAKLFF

d_call: TRBD1
v_call: TRBV19
j_call: TRBJ1-2
clone_size: many
cdr3_nt: TGTGCCAGTAGTGGCCGACAGGGAGGTTTCGACGGCTACACCTTC
cdr3_aa: CASSGRQGGFDGYTF

d_call: NA
v_call: TRBV11-3
j_call: TRBJ1-2
clone_size: NA
cdr3_nt: TGTGCCAGCAGCCCAGGGACTCCTAACTATGGCTACACCTTC
cdr3_aa: CASSPGTPNYGYTF

d_call: TRBD1
v_call: TRBV7-9
j_call: TRBJ1-6
clone_size: NA
cdr3_nt: TGTGCCAGCAGCCCCCTTAAGCCACCAGGGGGTAATTCACCCCTCCACTTT
cdr3_aa: CASSPLKPPGGNSPLHF

d_call: NA
v_call: TRBV19
j_call: TRBJ2-6
clone_size: NA
cdr3_nt: TGTGCCAGTAGTATCGCACAGATCTCTGGGGCCAACGTCCTGACTTTC
cdr3_aa: CASSIAQISGANVLTF

d_call: NA
v_call: TRBV28
j_call: TRBJ2-2
clone_size: many
cdr3_nt: TGTGCCAGCAGTTTATACCAAGGACTGTTTTTT
cdr3_aa: CASSLYQGLFF